This T cell receptor (beta chain) is drawn from a study of blood T cell repertoires in COVID-19. Study overall: Some COVID-19 samples were acute and others convalescent; all came from the United States, Italy and Spain. T cells, B-cell-depleted T cells, or PBMCs provided the cDNA or gDNA that served as material.

In the source study's methods: The assay estimated nucleated cells by amplifying reference gene primers. Sequencing was performed with immunoSEQ multiplex PCR; in TCRdb, only in-frame clones are kept and a portion is missing. That table is the source of V, J and clone size, and D and trimming were worked out from the DNA. Here the sample spans hundreds of thousands of clones, over 75% being singletons. The TCR was taken from a woman in her thirties or forties who had recovered from COVID-19. The sequenced sample consisted of peripheral blood.

This chain's CDR3 is CASSSQGELSGYTF. In DNA form, the CDR3 reads TGCGCCAGCAGCTCCCAGGGTGAGTTAAGTGGCTACACCTTC. The V call is TRBV5-1, the J call TRBJ1-2, with a tentative D call TRBD1 (5 bases). Trimming shortened V by 3 bases and J by 7 bases, and 16 bases separated the two germline ends. The CDR3 runs 14 residues. CDR1 is SGHRS, CDR2 YFSETQ, per germline.